This TCR beta chain was captured by sequencing in a study of shared clonotypes between healthy human individuals (dated by TCRdb to 2019 to 2021). Background on the whole study: Three men and two women, aged 18 to 49 years, made up the cohort. Per donor, three plates each were used for CD4 naive and CD4 memory, two for CD8 naive, and one for CD8 memory. Blood TCR repertoires of about five healthy adults were deeply sequenced to estimate repertoire size and the extent of clonotype sharing between individuals. To increase sequencing depth and limit assay-specific biases, different laboratories used diverse techniques to prepare libraries and sequence TCR repertoires. Each donor's leukapheresis produced roughly between about 0.8 and 10 billion PBMCs. The research as a whole found: Rarefaction of sorted-subset datasets indicated incomplete sequencing despite the large sequencing depth. Based on pairwise subsampling, the degree of clonotype sharing among donors was expected to be affected by sequencing depth. The genetic and exposure-history diversity represented was limited by the small number of donors. Sharing across a handful of donors was observed for 5% to 6.5% of naive CD4, over 3% of naive CD8, roughly 2.3% of memory CD4, and about 0.39% of memory CD8 clonotypes. Naive subsets generally had larger estimated clonotype richness than memory subsets. Compared with non-shared clonotypes, the clonotypes found in all four sorted-subset donors had higher generation probabilities. Only blood was sampled, and tissue TCR repertoires likely differ from those in blood.

CDR3 length: 16 amino acids, cysteine to phenylalanine. Just CDR3 DNA is preserved here, 48 bases in frame from base 1. V is cut by 3 bases and J by 0 bases, and the space between the germline ends is 14 bases. Via the germline V gene (reference sequence), CDR1 is LNHDA and CDR2 SQIVND. Healthy HIV-negative adults with no recently reported acute infections or vaccinations were included as donors. Only Caucasian adults living in Nashville, Tennessee, USA were represented among the donors. CD4+ T cells were enriched through magnetic negative selection, after which naive cells were positively selected on CD45RA and the remaining negative fraction served as the memory subset. Blood was obtained by leukapheresis, after which PBMCs were separated by Ficoll-Histopaque density gradient centrifugation and cryopreserved in liquid nitrogen vapor phase. Analytical flow cytometry was used to check the purity and quantity of each magnetically sorted T cell population. Genomic DNA was isolated from each sorted fraction and quantified by UV absorbance on a Nanodrop 2000c.

About this clone: The antigen it binds to is not known. Within one base of it there is no much larger clone, and no base qualities were kept.

Using the deep immunoSEQ assay, multiplex PCR amplified TCR CDR3 regions from genomic DNA. Genomic DNA extracted from each cell subset was distributed evenly over all wells of several immunoSEQ 96-well plates, and each plate served as one replicate. Each replicate PCR for sorted subsets received approximately 220 ng genomic DNA, equal to about 30,000 T cell genomes. Purified libraries were measured with a Qubit 3.0 fluorometer, size-checked on a Bioanalyzer 2100, and measured again with the KAPA Library Quantification kit. A separate single-read 150-cycle Illumina NextSeq 550 flow cell was used to sequence each immunoSEQ 96-well plate. Per the original workflow: Because the immunoSEQ output held only junctional sequences and lacked quality scores, the filtering could not match the filtering applied to full-length reads. To assign V/J genes and CDR3, sequences were annotated using PyIR, a Python wrapper for IgBLAST v1.9, with IMGT germline references. Reads were removed for weak V/J assignments (E-value above 1e-6), missing CDR3, stop codons, out-of-frame junctions, or ambiguous translated residues. A V3J clonotype was defined by an identical inferred V gene, J gene, and CDR3 amino acid sequence. Percentage overlap between repertoires was computed as shared unique clonotypes divided by the size of the smaller repertoire. Richness of each repertoire was evaluated using RTK rarefaction, the Chao1 estimator, and Recon v2.1 estimates of unobserved clonotypes. Generation probabilities for all TCRbeta clonotypes obtained by the gDNA method from four donors were computed using OLGA. The source is immuneACCESS, and TCRdb retained only in-frame sequences with V and J called. Part of the clones is not carried over; for the studies checked, unresolved V genes explain less than half of this, and the remainder is unexplained. V and J calls and clone size are given by that table; D and trimming were obtained from the DNA. Within this sample are roughly 1,500,000 clones, with approximately 98.5% of them counted one time only. The ten largest clones take up about 0.4% of the sample.

This TCR derives from a man aged 25-40 years in good health. What was sequenced was naive CD4+ T cells sorted from blood. The label giving this sample's cell subset or site can be read as: CD45RA+ positively selected. The rearranged chain carries TRBV19 and TRBJ1-1; a tentative D match to TRBD1 spans 6 bases. This receptor has the CDR3 CASSMDPGQVNTEAFF. The DNA sequence follows: TGTGCCAGTAGTATGGATCCGGGACAAGTGAACACTGAAGCTTTCTTT.